This T cell receptor beta chain originates from a study of blood T cell repertoires in COVID-19. Background on the study: PBMCs, B-cell-depleted T cells, or T cells were the source of the cDNA or gDNA that made up the material.

J was trimmed by 5 bases and V by 1 base; bases with no gene match: 9. The V gene's germline CDR1 is SGHAT and CDR2 FQNNGV. CDR3 length: 16 residues. Authors' processing steps: By means of reference gene primer amplification, nucleated cell counts were estimated. Clones were read by immunoSEQ multiplex PCR, and TCRdb kept only the in-frame ones, dropping some. For V, J and clone size, that table is used; D and trimming come from the DNA. The sample shows approximately 180,000 clones, 85% of them seen only once. The sample taken for sequencing was peripheral blood. The chain has TRBV11-2 and TRBJ2-7; 9 nucleotides match TRBD1. The TCR was taken from a person between 65 and 80 years old with COVID-19, enrolled during active disease. Here the CDR3 DNA reads TGTGCCAGCAGCTTAGGAGTTGGGACAGGGATTCACGAGCAGTACTTC. Protein sequence: CASSLGVGTGIHEQYF. Full variable domain (missing parts from reference TRBV11-2 and TRBJ2-7): EAGVAQSPRYKIIEKRQSVAFWCNPISGHATLYWYQQILGQGPKLLIQFQNNGVVDDSQLPKDRFSAERLKGVDSTLKIQPAKLEDSAVYLCASSLGVGTGIHEQYFGPGTRLTVT.